Included here is one TCR beta chain sequence, with context. Its antigen is as yet unknown. This record comes from a study of cytomegalovirus exposure and HLA in healthy donors. Trimming took 4 bases from V and 0 from J, leaving 8 bases between them. This CDR3 is built from 13 residues. Germline lookup yields CDR1 SGHKS and CDR2 YYEKEE (reference sequence). Measured with immunoSEQ multiplex PCR; TCRdb has only the in-frame clones, and not every one. Among hundreds of thousands of clones listed, about 90% were seen once. Broader study findings: The study put roughly 160 TCR beta chains on its list as cytomegalovirus-associated.

Sequenced input: PBMCs. The V call is TRBV5-5, the J call TRBJ2-7; D remains unclear. The sequence was obtained from a young man in good health and CMV-seropositive. As DNA, the CDR3 is TGTGCCAGCAGCCGACCGAGCTCCTACGAGCAGTACTTC. This translates into CASSRPSSYEQYF.